The 16 T cell receptor beta chains given below trace back to one sample, sequenced in a study of cytomegalovirus exposure and HLA in healthy donors. PCR involved 60 Vbeta and 13 Jbeta primers. Assay: immunoSEQ multiplex PCR; the TCRdb copy retains only in-frame clones and omits some. Counted here are around 100,000 clones, about three quarters occurring once; the ten biggest clones make up approximately 4.4%. The sequenced material came from PBMCs. The receptors derive from a male donor in good health and CMV-seropositive.

This clone is a singleton in its sample. CDR3 region: CASSPPGGRSSTDTQYF. CDR3 DNA sequence: TGCGCCAGCAGCCCCCCAGGGGGGCGGTCGAGCACAGATACGCAGTATTTT. V usage is TRBV10-1 and J usage is TRBJ2-3; D perhaps matches TRBD1 (7 bases). The CDR3 is 17 residues long. Germline V gene sequence: CDR1 WNHNN, CDR2 SYGVQD (reference sequence). V was pared by 6 bases and J by 0 bases, with 19 bases between.

The chain carries TRBV11-2 and TRBJ1-2, with a weak D call TRBD1 (6 bases). Trimming removed 5 bases from V and 4 bases from J, with 17 bases in between. CDR3 length equals 15 residues. Germline V lookup: CDR1 SGHAT, CDR2 FQNNGV. The CDR3 region is CASSPEGGRLYGYTF. CDR3 bases: TGTGCCAGCAGCCCCGAGGGGGGGAGGCTCTATGGCTACACCTTC.

This clone has more than one count but fewer than ten. The V and J genes are TRBV30 and TRBJ1-5, with D tentatively TRBD1 (5 bases). Trimming shortened V by 2 bases and J by 1 base, and 21 bases separated the two germline ends. There are 18 residues in the CDR3. Germline CDR1 and CDR2: GTSNPN and SVGIG (reference sequence). CDR3: CAWSMSPLRWGSNQPQHF. As DNA, the CDR3 is TGTGCCTGGAGTATGTCCCCACTCAGATGGGGCAGCAATCAGCCCCAGCATTTT.

The V gene is TRBV7-9, the J gene TRBJ1-3; D gene uncertain. Germline values: CDR1 SEHNR, CDR2 FQNEAQ (reference sequence). Deletions cut 5 bases from V and 4 bases from J, with 9 bases between. CDR3 size: 13 residues. CDR3 sequence (DNA): TGTGCCAGCAGCCTCGACTTCGGAAACACCATATATTTT. Translation gives CASSLDFGNTIYF.

This clone was seen just once. The same CDR3 arises from other DNA sequences in this sample as well. This chain joins TRBV7-2 and TRBJ1-3; TRBD1 is a possible D gene (5 bases). Germline loops: CDR1 SGHTA, CDR2 FQGNSA. The germline V and J ends were trimmed by 4 bases and 2 bases, with 6 bases remaining between them. There are 13 residues in the CDR3. The CDR3 here is CASSSGAGNTIYF. The DNA of the CDR3 is TGTGCCAGCAGCTCGGGGGCTGGAAACACCATATATTTT.

The rearrangement links TRBV9 to TRBJ1-1, with a tentative D call TRBD1 (6 bases). With 3 bases removed from V and 4 bases from J, the gap between germline ends came to 25 bases. CDR1 is SGDLS and CDR2 is YYNGEE in the germline V gene. The CDR3 totals 18 residues. This chain's CDR3 is CASSASRVGGAQGTEAFF. CDR3 nucleotide sequence: TGTGCCAGCAGCGCCTCCAGGGTGGGGGGGGCTCAGGGCACTGAAGCTTTCTTT.

V usage is TRBV10-2 and J usage is TRBJ2-7; no reliable D call. The CDR3 is made up of 14 amino acids. V gave up 4 bases and J gave up 0 bases, with 10 bases separating them. Looked up from germline, CDR1 is WSHSY and CDR2 is SAAADI. The CDR3 sequence: CASSGERRSYEQYF. The CDR3 DNA sequence: TGCGCCAGCAGTGGAGAGCGCCGCTCCTACGAGCAGTACTTC.

This clone was seen only once. V usage is TRBV18 and J usage is TRBJ2-5; 7 bases are shared with TRBD1. The V segment lost 6 bases and the J segment 3 bases; nucleotides outside the gene matches: 4. The germline V gene encodes CDR1 KGHSH and CDR2 LQKENI. This CDR3 spans 13 amino acids. The CDR3: CASSPGQEETQYF. DNA for the CDR3: TGTGCCAGCTCCCCTGGACAGGAAGAGACCCAGTACTTC.

This clone was recorded a few times. The chain couples TRBV11-2 to TRBJ2-2; unclear D gene. Germline lookup yields CDR1 SGHAT and CDR2 FQNNGV. There are 15 residues in the CDR3. The germline V and J ends were trimmed by 6 bases and 2 bases, with 13 bases remaining between them. The CDR3 region is CASSLRPTNTGELFF. The CDR3 nucleotides are TGTGCCAGCAGTTTAAGACCGACTAACACCGGGGAGCTGTTTTTT.

The genes are TRBV27 and TRBJ2-7; tentative D call: TRBD2 (6 bases). Looked up from germline, CDR1 is MNHEY and CDR2 is SMNVEV (reference sequence). This CDR3 spans 16 amino acids. Between the trimmed V and J ends, which lost 6 bases and 0 bases, there was a span of 18 bases. This CDR3 reads CASRTTTGLGSYEQYF. For the CDR3, the DNA is TGTGCCAGCAGGACAACAACGGGACTTGGCTCCTACGAGCAGTACTTC.

The chain couples TRBV5-6 to TRBJ2-7, with no clear D. Germline CDR1 is SGHDT and CDR2 is YYEEEE. Trimming took 1 base from V and 5 from J, leaving 7 bases between them. There are 12 residues in the CDR3. The CDR3 protein is CASSLRAHEQYF. Written as DNA, the CDR3 is TGTGCCAGCAGCTTGCGAGCCCACGAGCAGTACTTC.

The chain combines TRBV13 with TRBJ1-2; a weak D match, TRBD1 (6 bases). Germline V gene data show CDR1 as PRHDT and CDR2 as FYEKMQ (reference sequence). The V end was cut by 8 bases, the J end by 3 bases, with 13 bases between. The CDR3 sequence is 13 residues long. The CDR3 is CASAPQGYYGYTF. DNA for the CDR3: TGTGCCAGCGCCCCACAGGGTTACTATGGCTACACCTTC.

The chain links TRBV6-1 to TRBJ2-3; D uncertain. The CDR3 is 15 residues long. Per germline, CDR1 MNHNS and CDR2 SASEGT. Trimming took off 5 bases at V and 0 bases at J, with 12 bases between the two ends. The CDR3 protein is CASSTITRSTDTQYF. DNA for the CDR3: TGTGCCAGCAGTACTATTACACGAAGCACAGATACGCAGTATTTT.

V and J are TRBV6-5 and TRBJ1-2, with a possible D match to TRBD1 (6 bases). The germline V gene encodes CDR1 MNHEY and CDR2 SVGAGI. The CDR3 runs to 13 residues. With 6 bases removed from V and 4 bases from J, the gap between germline ends came to 12 bases. The CDR3 DNA reads as TGTGCCAGCAGCCCGGACAGAACCTATGGCTACACCTTC. It codes for CASSPDRTYGYTF.

The V and J genes are TRBV2 and TRBJ1-5; 7 positions match TRBD1. This CDR3 has 18 amino acids. Germline assignment: CDR1 SNHLY and CDR2 FYNNEI. Trimming at V came to 0 bases and at J to 6 bases, leaving 14 bases not matched to a gene. The CDR3 DNA reads TGTGCCAGCAGTGAAGCGCTTCATACCAGGACAGGAGGTCAGCCCCAGCATTTT. Its translation: CASSEALHTRTGGQPQHF.

This rearrangement joins TRBV6-5 to TRBJ2-7; tentative D call: TRBD1 (5 bases). The germline gives CDR1 MNHEY, CDR2 SVGAGI. V was shortened by 5 bases and J by 3 bases, with 11 bases between the two germline ends. The CDR3 covers 13 residues. The CDR3, as DNA: TGTGCCAGCAGTCAGGACATTCACTACGAGCAGTACTTC. Protein: CASSQDIHYEQYF.